The 12 T cell receptor beta chains given below trace back to one sample, sequenced in a study of blood T cell repertoires in COVID-19. TCRdb's table, derived via immunoSEQ multiplex PCR, lists solely in-frame clones and lacks some. Among some 110,000 clones, about 94% were seen once, and the ten largest hold 2.1%. The sequenced sample was peripheral blood. The origin of the receptors is a man aged 50 or older with COVID-19, enrolled during active disease.

The chain links TRBV28 to TRBJ1-5; TRBD1 matches at 7 bases. From germline, CDR1 is MDHEN and CDR2 SYDVKM. V dropped 6 bases and J dropped 4; count of bases not matched to a gene: 9. The CDR3 runs to 15 residues. Here the CDR3 reads CASRGGQMINQPQHF. CDR3 coding DNA: TGTGCCAGCAGGGGGGGACAGATGATAAATCAGCCCCAGCATTTT.

V usage is TRBV10-3 and J usage is TRBJ2-1, with D perhaps matching TRBD2 (6 bases). This CDR3 has 15 residues. The germline V gene encodes CDR1 ENHRY and CDR2 SYGVKD. The V and J ends lost 10 bases and 15 bases respectively, with 31 bases between them. CDR3 coding DNA: TGTGCCACCTCCGAGTCAAGCGTTCAAAAAATGGGGGGGTTCTTC. This gives the protein CATSESSVQKMGGFF.

V usage is TRBV9 and J usage is TRBJ1-3, with D possibly being TRBD1 (6 bases). Germline V gene sequence: CDR1 SGDLS, CDR2 YYNGEE. The CDR3 is 14 residues long. Trimming removed 4 bases from V and 2 bases from J, with 10 bases in between. The CDR3 sequence is CASSSRTAGNTIYF. CDR3 sequence (DNA): TGTGCCAGCAGCTCAAGGACAGCTGGAAACACCATATATTTT.

This sequence joins TRBV30 and TRBJ2-2, with 7 bases identical to TRBD2. Trimming at V came to 2 bases and at J to 2 bases, leaving 8 bases not matched to a gene. Looked up from germline, CDR1 is GTSNPN and CDR2 is SVGIG (reference sequence). This CDR3 has 16 residues. CDR3 nucleotides: TGTGCCTGGAGTAAACGGGGGAGGGGCAACACCGGGGAGCTGTTTTTT. Translation gives CAWSKRGRGNTGELFF. The whole variable domain, filled in from reference TRBV30 and TRBJ2-2, reads SQTIHQWPATLVQPVGSPLSLECTVEGTSNPNLYWYRQAAGRGLQLLFYSVGIGQISSEVPQNLSASRPQDRQFILSSKKLLLSDSGFYLCAWSKRGRGNTGELFFGEGSRLTVL.

The chain joins TRBV27 to TRBJ2-3, with TRBD2 matching over 13 bases. The CDR3 loop spans 16 amino acids. Germline V gene data show CDR1 as MNHEY and CDR2 as SMNVEV (reference sequence). V shed 5 bases, J shed 4 bases, and the junction held 6 bases outside the gene matches. CDR3 protein: CASSARTSGSADTQYF. As DNA, the CDR3 is TGTGCCAGCAGTGCCCGGACTAGCGGGAGTGCAGATACGCAGTATTTT.

The CDR3 DNA is TGTGCCAGTAGTATGTCCCGCGGGAGAGGTTCAGATACGCAGTATTTT. It codes for CASSMSRGRGSDTQYF. The J gene is TRBJ2-3, the V gene TRBV19; TRBD2 matches at 7 bases. The CDR3 extends over 16 amino acids. Trimming cost V 3 bases and J 4 bases; bases outside gene matches: 10. Germline-derived CDR1 and CDR2 are LNHDA and SQIVND (reference sequence).

This chain uses TRBV27 with TRBJ1-5; D not certain. V dropped 5 bases and J dropped 0 bases, with 8 bases sitting between them. CDR3 length: 14 residues. CDR1 is MNHEY, CDR2 SMNVEV, per germline (reference sequence). CDR3 in DNA: TGTGCCAGCAGTCCCACAAGTAGCAATCAGCCCCAGCATTTT. The encoded protein is CASSPTSSNQPQHF.

This clone was seen just once. J is TRBJ1-4 and V is TRBV28; D is unclear. Germline V lookup: CDR1 MDHEN, CDR2 SYDVKM. CDR3 size: 11 residues. Trimming pared 6 bases from V and 7 bases from J, leaving 6 bases between. DNA for the CDR3: TGTGCCAGCAGGGGCAGTGAAAAACTGTTTTTT. Protein product: CASRGSEKLFF.

This clone appeared once. The J gene is TRBJ2-3, the V gene TRBV5-8; TRBD1 might be the D (6 bases). This CDR3 has 15 residues. The germline CDR1 and CDR2 sequences are SGHTS and YDEGEE. Trimming left V 1 base short and J 1 base short, with 10 bases between. As DNA, the CDR3 is TGTGCCAGCAGCTTGAGGGGGTTCCGCACAGATACGCAGTATTTT. This sequence encodes CASSLRGFRTDTQYF.

The V call is TRBV9, the J call TRBJ2-1; 11 bases line up with TRBD2. The V segment lost 3 bases and the J segment 8 bases; nucleotides outside the gene matches: 10. This CDR3 comprises 16 residues. Germline CDR1 and CDR2: SGDLS and YYNGEE. The DNA of the CDR3 is TGTGCCAGCAGCGCCCCCACTAGCGGGAGTTTCGATGAGCAGTTCTTC. This codes for CASSAPTSGSFDEQFF.

This clone was counted once. The chain uses TRBV3-1 (or the pseudogene TRBV3-2) and TRBJ2-7; possibly TRBD1 for D (6 bases). With 5 bases removed from V and 0 bases from J, the gap between germline ends came to 14 bases. Germline-derived CDR1 and CDR2 are LGHDT and YNNKEL (reference sequence). There are 15 residues in the CDR3. CDR3 in amino acids: CASSSRQASSYEQYF. CDR3 bases: TGTGCCAGCAGCTCTCGACAGGCTAGCTCCTACGAGCAGTACTTC.

The gene calls are TRBV7-2 and TRBJ2-7; 12 nucleotides match TRBD2. CDR1 is SGHTA, CDR2 FQGNSA, per germline. J was trimmed by 7 bases and V by 5 bases; bases with no gene match: 9. CDR3 length: 15 amino acids. CDR3 nucleotides: TGTGCCAGCAGCACCCGACTAGCGGGAGCGGGGGAGCAGTACTTC. It codes for CASSTRLAGAGEQYF.